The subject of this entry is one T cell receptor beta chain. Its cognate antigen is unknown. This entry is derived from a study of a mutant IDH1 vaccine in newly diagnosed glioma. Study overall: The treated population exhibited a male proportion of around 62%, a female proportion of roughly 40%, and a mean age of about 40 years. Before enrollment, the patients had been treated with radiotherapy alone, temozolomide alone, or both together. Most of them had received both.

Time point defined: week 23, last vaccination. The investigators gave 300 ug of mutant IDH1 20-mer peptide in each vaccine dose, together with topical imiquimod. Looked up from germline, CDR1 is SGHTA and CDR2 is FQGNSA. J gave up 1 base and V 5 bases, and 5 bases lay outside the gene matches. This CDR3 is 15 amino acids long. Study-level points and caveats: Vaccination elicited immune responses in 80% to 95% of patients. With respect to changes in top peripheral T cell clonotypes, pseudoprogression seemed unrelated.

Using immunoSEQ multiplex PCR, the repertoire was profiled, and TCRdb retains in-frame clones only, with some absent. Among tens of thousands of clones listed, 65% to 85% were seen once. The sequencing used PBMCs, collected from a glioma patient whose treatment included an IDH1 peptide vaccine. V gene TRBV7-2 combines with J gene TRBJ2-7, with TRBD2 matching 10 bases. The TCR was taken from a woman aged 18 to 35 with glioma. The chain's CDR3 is CASSQPGLASYEQYF. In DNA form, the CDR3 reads TGTGCCAGCAGCCAGCCGGGACTAGCGTCCTACGAGCAGTACTTC.